This T cell receptor (beta chain) was profiled in a study of shared clonotypes between healthy human individuals. Study conclusions and caveats: Investigators expected sequencing depth to affect clonotype sharing among donors. Non-shared clonotypes had lower generation probabilities than those shared by all four donors. Researchers found naive subsets generally carried larger estimated richness than memory subsets.

Genomic DNA of every subset was divided equally among multiple immunoSEQ plates. The method was immunoSEQ multiplex PCR; TCRdb's version includes in-frame clones alone and lacks a portion of them. This sample has about 2 million clones; about 95% occur once, and the top ten carry 1% to 1.5%. Naive CD8 cells comprised CD45RO-negative, CCR7-positively selected cells, excluding terminally differentiated effector memory CD45RA+ cells. As concerns this clone: No antigen is known for it.

This CDR3 is built from 15 residues. J lost 6 bases, V lost 4 bases, and 8 bases had no gene match. The germline CDR1 and CDR2 sequences are LGHNA and YNFKEQ. This TCR derives from a man between 18 and 35 years old in good health. The chain joins TRBV4-2 to TRBJ2-2, with 7 bases matching TRBD2. The sample was naive CD8+ T cells sorted from blood. CDR3 nucleotides: TGTGCCAGCAGCCCTGACCAGGGAGGGGCCGGGGAGCTGTTTTTT. Amino acid sequence: CASSPDQGGAGELFF.